The sequence of this T cell receptor (beta chain) was determined in a study of T cell changes during pregnancy in multiple sclerosis. This CDR3 has 13 residues. V was clipped by 2 bases and J by 8 bases, with 12 bases between them. Germline assignment: CDR1 LNHDA and CDR2 SQIVND (reference sequence). Only in-frame clones appear in the TCRdb table, and some are missing; sequencing was by immunoSEQ multiplex PCR. Of about 89,000 clones in the sample, around 90% are singletons; the top ten hold approximately 2%. This clone was seen more than once but under ten times. The rearrangement uses TRBV19 and TRBJ1-1; no reliable D call. The material was peripheral blood, obtained after pregnancy. The TCR originated in a female donor in good health, enrolled as a control in a pregnancy study. The CDR3 DNA follows: TGTGCCAGTAGTATACAGACTTTCGGCGAAGCTTTCTTT. Translation gives CASSIQTFGEAFF.